These 8 T cell receptor beta chains came from one sample sequenced in a study of T cells and Merkel cell carcinoma outcomes. Sequencing used immunoSEQ multiplex PCR; TCRdb keeps in-frame clones, though not all of them. The sample yields about 9,200 clones, approximately 81% seen once. Sequencing used tumor tissue from Merkel cell carcinoma. Receptors were obtained from a human donor with Merkel cell carcinoma.

The V and J genes are TRBV5-1 and TRBJ1-2; 7 bases are shared with TRBD1. This CDR3 is 14 amino acids long. The germline gives CDR1 SGHRS, CDR2 YFSETQ. V trimming: 0 bases; J trimming: 7 bases; junction bases outside the gene matches: 6. CDR3 sequence (DNA): TGCGCCAGCAGCTTGGAGGGGGCGATAAGTGGCTACACCTTC. The encoded protein is CASSLEGAISGYTF.

V gene TRBV5-5 combines with J gene TRBJ2-1, with D maybe TRBD2 (6 bases). The CDR3 loop spans 15 amino acids. Deletions cut 3 bases from V and 2 bases from J, with 12 bases between. The germline CDR1 and CDR2 sequences are SGHKS and YYEKEE (reference sequence). The CDR3: CASSSEGQTYNEQFF. For the CDR3, the DNA is TGTGCCAGCAGCTCGGAGGGCCAGACCTACAATGAGCAGTTCTTC.

V is TRBV7-9 and J is TRBJ2-5, with D possibly matching TRBD2 (6 bases). Trimming stripped 5 bases from V and 3 bases from J, with 16 bases between. Germline values: CDR1 SEHNR, CDR2 FQNEAQ (reference sequence). The CDR3 runs 15 residues. CDR3 sequence: CASSRIGRGEETQYF. The CDR3 DNA reads TGTGCCAGCAGCAGGATCGGGAGAGGTGAAGAGACCCAGTACTTC.

The rearrangement uses TRBV6-6 and TRBJ2-5, with no clear D. The V end lost 10 bases, the J end lost 1 base, and 13 bases lay between the germline ends. The CDR3 totals 13 residues. Germline CDR1 reads MNHNY; CDR2 reads SVGAGI (reference sequence). This CDR3 reads CATEIPRQETQYF. The CDR3 DNA is TGTGCCACCGAAATCCCCCGCCAAGAGACCCAGTACTTC.

CDR3: CASSLSGLQETQYF. CDR3 coding DNA: TGCGCCAGCAGCTTATCTGGGCTCCAAGAGACCCAGTACTTC. V usage is TRBV5-1 and J usage is TRBJ2-5; D call uncertain. The V end lost 2 bases, the J end lost 1 base, and 9 bases lay between the germline ends. This CDR3 is built from 14 residues. Germline V gene lookup returns CDR1 SGHRS and CDR2 YFSETQ.

The chain is built from TRBV29-1 and TRBJ1-2; D unclear. The V gene lost 0 bases and the J gene lost 4 bases, with 12 bases spanning the gap. The CDR3 contains 14 residues. The germline V gene encodes CDR1 SQVTM and CDR2 ANQGSEA. The CDR3 reads CSVEDGQRLYGYTF. The CDR3 nucleotides read TGCAGCGTTGAAGATGGGCAGCGGCTCTATGGCTACACCTTC.

The chain couples TRBV14 to TRBJ2-5, with D perhaps TRBD1 or TRBD2 (5 bases each). The CDR3 length is 15 residues. Trimming shortened V by 1 base and J by 4 bases, and 13 bases separated the two germline ends. From germline, CDR1 is SGHDN and CDR2 FVKESK. The CDR3 region is CASSQAGLKRETQYF. The CDR3, as DNA: TGTGCCAGCAGCCAAGCGGGGCTTAAGAGAGAGACCCAGTACTTC. Complete variable domain (other parts from reference TRBV14 and TRBJ2-5): EAGVTQFPSHSVIEKGQTVTLRCDPISGHDNLYWYRRVMGKEIKFLLHFVKESKQDESGMPNNRFLAERTGGTYSTLKVQPAELEDSGVYFCASSQAGLKRETQYFGPGTRLLVL.

The V and J genes are TRBV5-4 and TRBJ2-3, with D perhaps TRBD2 (6 bases). The germline CDR1 and CDR2 sequences are SGHNT and YYREEE (reference sequence). Trimming removed 4 bases at V and 2 bases at J, with 11 bases between. This CDR3 is built from 14 residues. This CDR3 reads CASSLDYNTDTQYF. CDR3 in DNA: TGTGCCAGCAGCCTGGACTATAACACAGATACGCAGTATTTT.